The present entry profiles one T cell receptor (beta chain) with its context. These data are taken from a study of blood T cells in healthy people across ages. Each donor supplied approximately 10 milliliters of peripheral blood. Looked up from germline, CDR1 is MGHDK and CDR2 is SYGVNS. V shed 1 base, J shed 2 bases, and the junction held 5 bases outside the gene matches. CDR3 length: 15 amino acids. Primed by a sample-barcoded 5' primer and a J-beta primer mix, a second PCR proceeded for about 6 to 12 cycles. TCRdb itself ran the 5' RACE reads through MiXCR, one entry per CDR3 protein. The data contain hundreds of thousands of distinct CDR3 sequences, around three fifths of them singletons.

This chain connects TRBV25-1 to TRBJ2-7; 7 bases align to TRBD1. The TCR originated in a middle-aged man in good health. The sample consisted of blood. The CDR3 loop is CASSESTGNTYEQYF. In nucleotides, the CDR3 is TGTGCCAGCAGTGAATCGACAGGGAACACCTACGAGCAGTACTTC.